This T cell receptor beta chain stems from a study of T cell repertoires in cytomegalovirus infection. Study in general: A matching HLA type, together with CMV infection, was signaled by public TCR beta signatures.

TCRdb re-called the reads through MiXCR, storing one row per CDR3 protein. Here the sample spans about 110,000 distinct CDR3 sequences, 10% being singletons. This CDR3 has 13 amino acids. Germline V gene sequence: CDR1 DFQATT, CDR2 SNEGSKA (reference sequence). The germline V and J ends were trimmed by 2 bases and 6 bases, with 12 bases remaining between them. Of note for this clonotype: Its antigen is unknown.

Findings of the study overall: HLA-C-restricted CMV-specific TCR beta clonotypes were dominant in the ex vivo response.

This TCR came from a human donor in good health (CMV status not recorded). Some clones in this sample may be carry-over from other donors' samples. The gene calls are TRBV20-1 and TRBJ2-3; D is unclear. The material sequenced was PBMCs, sequenced either directly or after in vitro stimulation (not recorded which). CDR3 in DNA: TGCAGTGCTAGAATCTACGCAATGGATACGCAGTATTTT. Encoded protein: CSARIYAMDTQYF.